The rows below give T cell receptor beta chains drawn from one sample of a study of CD8 T cells in Susac syndrome. Using its own MiXCR run on the immunoSEQ multiplex PCR reads, TCRdb lists one record per CDR3 protein. The table lists approximately 110,000 distinct CDR3 sequences, 93% of them singletons, with approximately 0.31% in the top ten. Sequencing was carried out using CD8+ T cells from PBMCs. The source of these receptors is a human donor with multiple sclerosis. Each CDR3 is given with its conserved first and last residue. Fields, in order: J gene, clone size, V gene, D gene, CDR3 protein, CDR3 DNA. The D gene is left open where the match is weak. Clone size is stated in some rows and not others, as once, few, many or a class when expanded.

TRBJ2-3 . TRBV13 . CASSLGGSFTDTQYF TGTGCCAGCAGCTTAGGAGGGAGTTTCACAGATACGCAGTATTTT
TRBJ2-7 . TRBV7-2 . CASSLKQIYYEQCF TGTGCCAGCAGCTTAAAGCAGATCTACTACGAGCAGTGCTTC
TRBJ2-1 . TRBV2 TRBD2 CASSGGTSGGAGSYNEQFF TGTGCCAGCAGTGGCGGGACTAGCGGGGGGGCCGGGTCCTACAATGAGCAGTTCTTC
TRBJ2-7 . TRBV7-2 . CASSLVQSGWVDNEQYF TGTGCCAGCAGCTTAGTTCAGTCAGGCTGGGTCGACAACGAGCAGTACTTC
TRBJ1-1 . TRBV6-5 . CASSYGTSFAEAFF TGTGCCAGCAGTTACGGGACGAGTTTTGCTGAAGCTTTCTTT
TRBJ2-2 once TRBV27 . CASSLIAGELFF TGTGCCAGCAGCCTTATAGCCGGGGAGCTGTTTTTT
TRBJ1-1 . TRBV28 . CASSNYDPHRRSQNTEAFF TGTGCCAGCAGTAACTATGACCCCCACCGACGTTCGCAGAACACTGAAGCTTTCTTT
TRBJ2-5 . TRBV6-5 . CASGWAGPETQYF TGTGCCAGCGGGTGGGCAGGGCCAGAGACCCAGTACTTC
TRBJ1-2 . TRBV13 . CASSSYTGIGSKSNLRTYGYTF TGTGCCAGCAGCTCCTACACAGGGATCGGGTCCAAATCCAATTTGCGAACCTATGGCTACACCTTC
TRBJ2-2 . TRBV27 TRBD2 CASSQGLAGGQATGELFF TGTGCCAGCAGTCAGGGACTAGCGGGAGGGCAAGCCACCGGGGAGCTGTTTTTT
TRBJ2-5 . TRBV4-1 . CASSLWDLGHQETQYF TGCGCCAGCAGCCTTTGGGACTTGGGCCATCAAGAGACCCAGTACTTC
TRBJ2-1 once TRBV9 . CASSVWARDNEQFF TGTGCCAGCAGCGTATGGGCGAGAGACAATGAGCAGTTCTTC
TRBJ1-6 . TRBV7-2 . CASSLYFKVDNSPLHF TGTGCCAGCAGCTTGTACTTTAAGGTCGACAACTCACCCCTCCACTTT
TRBJ2-3 . TRBV12-3/TRBV12-4 . CASSSHGGARDTQYF TGTGCCAGCAGTTCCCACGGGGGCGCGAGAGATACGCAGTATTTT
TRBJ1-1 . TRBV20-1 . CSARERQLNTEAFF TGCAGTGCTAGAGAAAGACAGTTGAACACTGAAGCTTTCTTT
TRBJ1-2 . TRBV20-1 TRBD1 CSATDRDDYGYTF TGCAGTGCTACCGACAGGGATGACTATGGCTACACCTTC
TRBJ1-2 . TRBV7-9 TRBD1 CASSSRETGFNGYPF TGTGCCAGCAGTTCCCGGGAGACAGGGTTTAATGGCTACCCCTTC
TRBJ2-2 . TRBV19 . CASSSVRGHTGELFF TGTGCCAGTAGTTCGGTGCGCGGCCACACCGGGGAGCTGTTTTTT
TRBJ1-5 . TRBV13 . CASSQWGQPQHF TGTGCCAGCAGCCAATGGGGTCAGCCCCAGCATTTT
TRBJ1-2 . TRBV29-1 . CSVAQGYGYTF TGCAGCGTTGCCCAAGGGTATGGCTACACCTTC
TRBJ2-1 . TRBV6-1 TRBD2 CASRVAGGLYNEQFF TGTGCCAGCAGAGTAGCGGGGGGCTTATACAATGAGCAGTTCTTC
TRBJ2-2 . TRBV5-4 . CASSSGRGELFF TGTGCCAGCAGCTCGGGGCGCGGGGAGCTGTTTTTT
TRBJ1-4 . TRBV6-6 TRBD1 CASSPGQGGFEKLFF TGTGCCAGCAGCCCCGGACAGGGCGGCTTTGAAAAACTGTTTTTT
TRBJ2-7 . TRBV7-6 . CASSLGDSYEQYF TGTGCCAGCAGCTTAGGGGACTCCTACGAGCAGTACTTC
TRBJ2-1 . TRBV6-1 TRBD2 CASSDSSGLAYNEQFF TGTGCCAGCAGTGACAGTTCGGGACTAGCCTACAATGAGCAGTTCTTC
TRBJ1-1 once TRBV10-3 . CAISDGRENTEAFF TGTGCCATCAGTGACGGGCGGGAGAACACTGAAGCTTTCTTT
TRBJ2-7 . TRBV4-1 . CASSHSTLAYEQYF TGCGCCAGCAGCCACTCAACGTTGGCCTACGAGCAGTACTTC
TRBJ2-3 once TRBV29-1 . CSVEYSTDTQYF TGCAGCGTTGAGTATAGCACAGATACGCAGTATTTT
TRBJ2-2 . TRBV5-1 TRBD2 CASSPFSGREYTGELFF TGCGCCAGCAGCCCCTTTTCCGGGCGGGAGTATACCGGGGAGCTGTTTTTT
TRBJ2-2 . TRBV12-3/TRBV12-4 TRBD1 CASSSLDRGTGELFF TGTGCCAGCAGTTCGCTGGACAGGGGAACCGGGGAGCTGTTTTTT
TRBJ2-1 . TRBV25-1 . CASSEGPPEGQFF TGTGCCAGCAGTGAAGGGCCCCCAGAAGGGCAGTTCTTC
TRBJ1-5 . TRBV7-9 . CASSLSGDRNQPQHF TGTGCCAGCAGCTTATCTGGGGATCGCAATCAGCCCCAGCATTTT
TRBJ1-1 . TRBV4-1 . CASSQEAGSGTEAFF TGCGCCAGCAGCCAAGAAGCGGGTAGCGGGACTGAAGCTTTCTTT
TRBJ2-2 few TRBV3-1 . CASRQGSGELFF TGTGCCAGCCGGCAGGGGTCCGGGGAGCTGTTTTTT
TRBJ1-2 . TRBV9 . CASSSSIAFGPESIGYTF TGTGCCAGCAGCTCTTCCATAGCCTTCGGGCCCGAAAGTATTGGCTACACCTTC
TRBJ2-7 . TRBV13 TRBD1 CASSLRTGQYEQYF TGTGCCAGCAGCTTGAGGACAGGGCAGTACGAGCAGTACTTC
TRBJ2-5 . TRBV6-1 . CASSDRGTEPTETQYF TGTGCCAGCAGTGACAGGGGCACGGAACCTACAGAGACCCAGTACTTC
TRBJ1-1 once TRBV20-1 TRBD1 CSARDEDRGNTEAFF TGCAGTGCTAGAGACGAGGACAGGGGGAACACTGAAGCTTTCTTT
TRBJ2-3 once TRBV24-1 TRBD2 CATGELAGEGGTDTQYF TGTGCCACCGGCGAGCTAGCGGGAGAGGGCGGCACAGATACGCAGTATTTT
TRBJ1-5 . TRBV12-3/TRBV12-4 . CASSHREEGNQPQHF TGTGCCAGCAGTCACAGAGAAGAGGGGAATCAGCCCCAGCATTTT